Following are 11 T cell receptor beta chains from one sample sequenced in a study of blood T cell repertoires in COVID-19. Sequenced by immunoSEQ multiplex PCR; TCRdb stores in-frame clones only, minus some. The table records nearly 250,000 clones, approximately 90% of them present only once. Specimen: PBMCs or T cells enriched from blood (not recorded which). Receptor source: a man aged 50-60 years who had been exposed to COVID-19.

This clone is a singleton in its sample. V and J are TRBV7-2 and TRBJ2-7; 11 nucleotides align to TRBD1. The V gene's germline CDR1 is SGHTA and CDR2 FQGNSA. V trimming: 8 bases; J trimming: 0 bases; junction bases outside the gene matches: 3. CDR3 length: 14 residues. The CDR3: CASGGQGGSYEQYV. CDR3 nucleotides: TGTGCCAGCGGGGGACAGGGGGGCTCCTACGAGCAGTACGTC.

The chain couples TRBV29-1 to TRBJ1-5; TRBD1 is a possible D gene (6 bases). V was cut by 4 bases and J by 3 bases, with 7 bases left in between. Germline V gene sequence: CDR1 SQVTM, CDR2 ANQGSEA. This CDR3 contains 12 residues. The chain's CDR3 is CSVGTVNQPQHF. Written as DNA, the CDR3 is TGCAGCGTTGGGACAGTCAATCAGCCCCAGCATTTT.

V is TRBV7-3 and J is TRBJ1-1, with unresolved D. Trimming stripped 1 base from V and 4 bases from J, with 7 bases between. CDR1 and CDR2 (germline): SGHTA, FQGTGA. This CDR3 has 13 amino acids. As DNA, the CDR3 is TGTGCCAGCAGCTTAAGCGGAGTCACTGAAGCTTTCTTT. Its protein product is CASSLSGVTEAFF.

The chain uses TRBV5-4 and TRBJ2-1; TRBD1 matches 10 bases. The CDR3 length is 12 residues. V was clipped by 5 bases and J by 15 bases; unmatched bases: 8. CDR1 SGHNT and CDR2 YYREEE come from the germline V gene (reference sequence). CDR3 nucleotide sequence: TGTGCCAGCAGTCGGGGACAGGGGAGACTGTTCTTC. This gives the protein CASSRGQGRLFF.

The chain joins TRBV5-6 to TRBJ1-5; 8 bases match TRBD1. Germline CDR1 and CDR2: SGHDT and YYEEEE. The CDR3 has 16 amino acids. The ends lost 3 bases at V and 5 bases at J; junction bases unmatched: 10. CDR3 amino acids: CASSWGTATGDQPQHF. Here the CDR3 DNA reads TGTGCCAGCAGCTGGGGAACGGCGACAGGGGATCAGCCCCAGCATTTT.

This chain joins TRBV9 and TRBJ2-3, with a possible D match to TRBD2 (6 bases). Trimming took 0 bases from V and 4 from J, leaving 12 bases between them. The CDR3 covers 15 residues. The germline V gene has CDR1 SGDLS and CDR2 YYNGEE. The CDR3 DNA follows: TGTGCCAGCAGCGTAGCGGCGGGACGCGCAGATACGCAGTATTTT. Protein: CASSVAAGRADTQYF.

V usage is TRBV10-3 and J usage is TRBJ1-1; unclear D gene. Trimming pared 7 bases from V and 0 bases from J, leaving 15 bases between. Germline lookup yields CDR1 ENHRY and CDR2 SYGVKD. The CDR3 runs to 15 residues. Written as DNA, the CDR3 is TGTGCCATCAAAACGGAGACGGCTTTGAACACTGAAGCTTTCTTT. Translated: CAIKTETALNTEAFF.

This rearrangement joins TRBV24-1 to TRBJ2-7; 9 nucleotides match TRBD1. CDR3 length equals 17 residues. Germline CDR1 KGHDR, CDR2 SFDVKD. V lost 5 bases, J lost 2 bases, and 12 bases stayed unmatched. CDR3 loop: CATSASPGQGKTYEQYF. The DNA of the CDR3 is TGTGCCACCAGTGCCTCCCCGGGACAGGGCAAGACCTACGAGCAGTACTTC.

DNA of the CDR3: TGTGCCAGCAGCGTACATACCGGGGAGCTGTTTTTT. Amino acid sequence: CASSVHTGELFF. This chain connects TRBV9 to TRBJ2-2; D gene uncertain. The CDR3 is made up of 12 amino acids. Germline V lookup: CDR1 SGDLS, CDR2 YYNGEE. Trimming removed 1 base at V and 5 bases at J, with 3 bases between.

The chain carries TRBV7-6 and TRBJ1-1, with a tentative D call TRBD1 (5 bases). V lost 1 base and J 0 bases, leaving 18 bases between the germline ends. CDR3 length: 18 amino acids. Germline values: CDR1 SGHVS, CDR2 FNYEAQ. The CDR3 bases are TGTGCCAGCAGCTTAGTGGTCACAGGTTTTGGTATGAACACTGAAGCTTTCTTT. It yields the protein CASSLVVTGFGMNTEAFF.

The CDR3 region is CAWSPRRGLHQPQHF. CDR3 coding DNA: TGTGCCTGGAGTCCCAGACGGGGGTTACATCAGCCCCAGCATTTT. This chain links TRBV30 with TRBJ1-5, with a tentative D call TRBD1 (5 bases). The CDR3 covers 15 residues. Trimming left V 2 bases short and J 5 bases short, with 16 bases between. Germline V lookup: CDR1 GTSNPN, CDR2 SVGIG (reference sequence). Using reference TRBV30 and TRBJ1-5 for the parts outside the CDR3, the full variable domain is SQTIHQWPATLVQPVGSPLSLECTVEGTSNPNLYWYRQAAGRGLQLLFYSVGIGQISSEVPQNLSASRPQDRQFILSSKKLLLSDSGFYLCAWSPRRGLHQPQHFGDGTRLSIL.